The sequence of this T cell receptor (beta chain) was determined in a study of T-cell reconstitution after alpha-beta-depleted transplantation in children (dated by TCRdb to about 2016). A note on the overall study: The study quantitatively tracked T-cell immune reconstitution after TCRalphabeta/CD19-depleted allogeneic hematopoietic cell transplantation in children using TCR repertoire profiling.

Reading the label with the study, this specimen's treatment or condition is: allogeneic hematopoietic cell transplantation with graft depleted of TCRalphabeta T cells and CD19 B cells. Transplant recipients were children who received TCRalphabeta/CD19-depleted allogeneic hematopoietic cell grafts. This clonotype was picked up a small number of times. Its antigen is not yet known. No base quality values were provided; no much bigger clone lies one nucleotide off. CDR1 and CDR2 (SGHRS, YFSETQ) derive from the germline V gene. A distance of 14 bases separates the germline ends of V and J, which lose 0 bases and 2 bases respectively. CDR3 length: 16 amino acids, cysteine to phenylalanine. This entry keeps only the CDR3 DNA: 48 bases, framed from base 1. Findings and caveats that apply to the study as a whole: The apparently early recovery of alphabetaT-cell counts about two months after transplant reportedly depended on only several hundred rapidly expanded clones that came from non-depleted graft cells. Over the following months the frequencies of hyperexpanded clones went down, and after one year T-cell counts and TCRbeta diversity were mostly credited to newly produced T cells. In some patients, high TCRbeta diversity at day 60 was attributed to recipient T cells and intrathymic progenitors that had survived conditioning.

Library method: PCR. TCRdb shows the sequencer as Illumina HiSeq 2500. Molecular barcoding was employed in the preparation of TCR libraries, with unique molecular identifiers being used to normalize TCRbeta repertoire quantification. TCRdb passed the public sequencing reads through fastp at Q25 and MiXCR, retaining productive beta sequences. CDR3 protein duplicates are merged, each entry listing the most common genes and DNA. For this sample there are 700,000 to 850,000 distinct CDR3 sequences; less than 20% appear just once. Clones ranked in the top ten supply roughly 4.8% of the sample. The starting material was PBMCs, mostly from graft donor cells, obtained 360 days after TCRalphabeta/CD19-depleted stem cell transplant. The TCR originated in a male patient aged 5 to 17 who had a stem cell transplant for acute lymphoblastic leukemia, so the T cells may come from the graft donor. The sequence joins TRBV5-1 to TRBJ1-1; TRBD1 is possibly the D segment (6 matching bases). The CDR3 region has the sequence CASSLAPGRGNTEAFF. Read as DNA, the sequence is TGCGCCAGCAGCTTGGCCCCGGGCAGGGGTAACACTGAAGCTTTCTTT.